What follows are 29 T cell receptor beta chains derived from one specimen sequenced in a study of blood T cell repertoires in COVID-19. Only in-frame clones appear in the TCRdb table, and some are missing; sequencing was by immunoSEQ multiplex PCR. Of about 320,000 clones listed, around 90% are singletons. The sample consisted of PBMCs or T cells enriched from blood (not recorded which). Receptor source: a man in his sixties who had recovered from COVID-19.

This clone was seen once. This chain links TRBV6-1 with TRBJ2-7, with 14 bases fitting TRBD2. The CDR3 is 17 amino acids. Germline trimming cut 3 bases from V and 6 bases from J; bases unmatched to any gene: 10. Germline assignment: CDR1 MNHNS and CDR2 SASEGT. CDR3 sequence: CASSDGLAGGPGFEQYF. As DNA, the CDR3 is TGTGCCAGCAGTGATGGACTAGCGGGAGGCCCAGGGTTCGAGCAGTACTTC.

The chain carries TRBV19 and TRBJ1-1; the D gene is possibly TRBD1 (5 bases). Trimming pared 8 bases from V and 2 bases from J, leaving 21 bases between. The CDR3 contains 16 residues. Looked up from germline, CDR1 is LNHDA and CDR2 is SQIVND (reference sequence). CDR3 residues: CASSLNSQGANTEAFF. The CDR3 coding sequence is TGTGCCAGTTCATTAAATTCCCAGGGTGCTAACACTGAAGCTTTCTTT.

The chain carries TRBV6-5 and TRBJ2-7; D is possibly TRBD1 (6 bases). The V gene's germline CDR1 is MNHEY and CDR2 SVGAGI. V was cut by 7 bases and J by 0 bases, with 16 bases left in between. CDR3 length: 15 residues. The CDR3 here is CASKRGWQGSYEQYF. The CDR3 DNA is TGTGCCAGCAAAAGGGGGTGGCAGGGCTCCTACGAGCAGTACTTC.

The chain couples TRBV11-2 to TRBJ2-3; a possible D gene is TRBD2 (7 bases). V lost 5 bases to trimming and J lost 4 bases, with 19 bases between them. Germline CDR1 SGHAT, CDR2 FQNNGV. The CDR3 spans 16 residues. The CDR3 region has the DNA TGTGCCAGCAGCGAAGGCGGCCGGGGGGCGGCAGATACGCAGTATTTT. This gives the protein CASSEGGRGAADTQYF.

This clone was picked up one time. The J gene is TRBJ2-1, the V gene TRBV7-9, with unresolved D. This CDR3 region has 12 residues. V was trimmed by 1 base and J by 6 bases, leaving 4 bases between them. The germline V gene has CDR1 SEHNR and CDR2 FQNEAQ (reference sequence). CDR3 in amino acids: CASSLGLNEQFF. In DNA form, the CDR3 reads TGTGCCAGCAGCTTAGGACTCAATGAGCAGTTCTTC.

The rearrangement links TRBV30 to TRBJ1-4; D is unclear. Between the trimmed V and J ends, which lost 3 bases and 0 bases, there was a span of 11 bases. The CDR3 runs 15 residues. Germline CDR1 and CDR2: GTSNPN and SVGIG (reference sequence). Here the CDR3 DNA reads TGTGCCTGGAGCAGTCCTTATGCAACTAATGAAAAACTGTTTTTT. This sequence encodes CAWSSPYATNEKLFF.

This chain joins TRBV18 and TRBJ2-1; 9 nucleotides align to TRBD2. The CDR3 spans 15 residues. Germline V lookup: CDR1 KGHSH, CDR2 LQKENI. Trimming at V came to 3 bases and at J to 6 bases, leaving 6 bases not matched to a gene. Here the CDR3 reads CASSPISGSFNEQFF. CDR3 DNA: TGTGCCAGCTCACCTATTAGCGGGAGCTTCAATGAGCAGTTCTTC.

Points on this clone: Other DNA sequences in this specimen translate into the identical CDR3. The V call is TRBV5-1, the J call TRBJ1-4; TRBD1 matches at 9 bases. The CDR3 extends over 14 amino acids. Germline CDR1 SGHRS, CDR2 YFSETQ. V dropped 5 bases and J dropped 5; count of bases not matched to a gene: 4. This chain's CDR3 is CASRTGTGNEKLFF. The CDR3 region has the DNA TGCGCCAGCAGAACAGGGACAGGGAATGAAAAACTGTTTTTT.

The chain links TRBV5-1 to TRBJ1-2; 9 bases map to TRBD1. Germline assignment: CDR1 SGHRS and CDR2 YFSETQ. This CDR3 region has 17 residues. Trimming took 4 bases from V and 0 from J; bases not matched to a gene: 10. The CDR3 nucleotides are TGCGCCAGCAGCCGTGGACAGGGGCCCGGAGCTAACTATGGCTACACCTTC. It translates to CASSRGQGPGANYGYTF.

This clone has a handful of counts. As DNA, the CDR3 is TGTGCCAGCAGCTTGCTAGCGGGAATAGATACGCAGTATTTT. Its protein product is CASSLLAGIDTQYF. This rearrangement joins TRBV7-9 to TRBJ2-3; TRBD2 aligns across 9 bases. The CDR3 runs 14 residues. The V gene end was trimmed by 3 bases and the J gene end by 5 bases; junction bases not matched to a gene: 3. From germline, CDR1 is SEHNR and CDR2 FQNEAQ (reference sequence).

In DNA form, the CDR3 reads TGTGCCAGCAGTTCCCAGACAGGGGGCGCTGGGGCCAACGTCCTGACTTTC. The encoded protein is CASSSQTGGAGANVLTF. The V gene is TRBV6-2 or TRBV6-3, the J gene TRBJ2-6; TRBD1 matches at 10 bases. CDR3 length equals 17 residues. J lost 2 bases, V lost 4 bases, and 5 bases had no gene match. The germline CDR1 and CDR2 sequences are MNHEY and SVGEGT.

The CDR3 here is CASSEAQPGQGSDTQYF. The CDR3 DNA reads TGTGCCAGCAGTGAAGCTCAACCTGGACAGGGTTCAGATACGCAGTATTTT. This rearrangement joins TRBV6-1 to TRBJ2-3, with TRBD1 matching over 8 bases. V trimming: 0 bases; J trimming: 4 bases; junction bases outside the gene matches: 9. The CDR3 has 17 residues. Germline CDR1 is MNHNS and CDR2 is SASEGT.

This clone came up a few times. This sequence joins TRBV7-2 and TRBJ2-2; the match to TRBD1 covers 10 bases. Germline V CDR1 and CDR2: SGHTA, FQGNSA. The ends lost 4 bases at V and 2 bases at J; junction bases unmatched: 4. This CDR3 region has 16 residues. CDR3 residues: CASSSSTGGNTGELFF. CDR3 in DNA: TGTGCCAGCAGCTCTTCGACAGGGGGCAACACCGGGGAGCTGTTTTTT.

CDR3 residues: CASSLTGDNSPLHF. The DNA for the CDR3 is TGTGCCAGCAGCCTAACAGGGGACAATTCACCCCTCCACTTT. The chain employs TRBV2 and TRBJ1-6; 7 bases match TRBD1. The germline CDR1 and CDR2 sequences are SNHLY and FYNNEI. The CDR3 spans 14 residues. The J segment lost 7 bases and the V segment lost 6 bases, leaving 6 bases of the junction unmatched.

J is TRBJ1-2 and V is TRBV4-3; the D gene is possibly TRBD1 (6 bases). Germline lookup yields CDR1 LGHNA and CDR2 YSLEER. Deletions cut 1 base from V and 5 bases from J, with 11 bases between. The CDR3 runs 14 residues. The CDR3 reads CASSQGTALYGYTF. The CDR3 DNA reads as TGCGCCAGCAGCCAAGGGACAGCACTATATGGCTACACCTTC.

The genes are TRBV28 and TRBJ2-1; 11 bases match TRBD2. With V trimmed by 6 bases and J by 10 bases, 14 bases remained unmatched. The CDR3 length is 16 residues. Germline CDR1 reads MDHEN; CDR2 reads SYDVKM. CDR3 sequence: CASRGGGLAGGREQFF. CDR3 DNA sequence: TGTGCCAGCAGGGGGGGAGGGCTAGCGGGAGGAAGGGAGCAGTTCTTC.

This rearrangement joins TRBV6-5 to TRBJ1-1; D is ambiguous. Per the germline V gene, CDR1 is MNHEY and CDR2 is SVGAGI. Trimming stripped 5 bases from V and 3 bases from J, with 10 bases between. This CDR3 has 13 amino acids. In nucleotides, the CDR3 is TGTGCCAGCAGTCCGGGTGGAGACACTGAAGCTTTCTTT. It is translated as CASSPGGDTEAFF.

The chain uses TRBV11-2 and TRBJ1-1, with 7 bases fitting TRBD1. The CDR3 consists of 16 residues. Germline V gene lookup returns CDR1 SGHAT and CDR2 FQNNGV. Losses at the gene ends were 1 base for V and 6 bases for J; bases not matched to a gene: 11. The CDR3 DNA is TGTGCCAGCAGCTTAGGGCGGACAGGATCTTTGGCTGAAGCTTTCTTT. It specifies CASSLGRTGSLAEAFF.

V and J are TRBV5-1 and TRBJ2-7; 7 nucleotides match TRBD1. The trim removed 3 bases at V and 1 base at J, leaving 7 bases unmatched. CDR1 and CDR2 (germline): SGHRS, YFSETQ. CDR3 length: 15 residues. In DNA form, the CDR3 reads TGCGCCAGCAGCTGGGAACAGGGGTGGTCCTACGAGCAGTACTTC. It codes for CASSWEQGWSYEQYF.

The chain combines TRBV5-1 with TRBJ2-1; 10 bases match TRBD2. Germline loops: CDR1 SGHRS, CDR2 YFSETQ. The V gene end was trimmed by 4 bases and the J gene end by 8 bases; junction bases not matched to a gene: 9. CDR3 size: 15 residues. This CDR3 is CASSPPSGSGDEQFF. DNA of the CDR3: TGCGCCAGCAGCCCCCCTAGCGGGAGCGGGGATGAGCAGTTCTTC.

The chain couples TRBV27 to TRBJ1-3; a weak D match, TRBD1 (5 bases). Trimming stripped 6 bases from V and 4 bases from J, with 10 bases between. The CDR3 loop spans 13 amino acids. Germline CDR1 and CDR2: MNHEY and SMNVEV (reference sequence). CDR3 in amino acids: CASSYDRGNTIYF. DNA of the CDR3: TGTGCCAGCAGCTACGACAGAGGAAACACCATATATTTT.

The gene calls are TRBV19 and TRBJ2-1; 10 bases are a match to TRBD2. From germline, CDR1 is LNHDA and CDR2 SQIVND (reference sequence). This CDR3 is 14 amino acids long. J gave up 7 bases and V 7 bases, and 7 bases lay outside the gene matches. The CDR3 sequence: CASNPSGSRNEQFF. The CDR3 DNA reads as TGTGCCAGTAATCCTAGCGGGAGCAGAAATGAGCAGTTCTTC.

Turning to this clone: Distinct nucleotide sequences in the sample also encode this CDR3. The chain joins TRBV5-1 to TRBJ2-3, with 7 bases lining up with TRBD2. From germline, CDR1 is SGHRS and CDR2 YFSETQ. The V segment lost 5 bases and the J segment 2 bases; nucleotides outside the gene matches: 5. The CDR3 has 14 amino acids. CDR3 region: CASSPGGSTDTQYF. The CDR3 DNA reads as TGCGCCAGCAGTCCGGGAGGCTCCACAGATACGCAGTATTTT.

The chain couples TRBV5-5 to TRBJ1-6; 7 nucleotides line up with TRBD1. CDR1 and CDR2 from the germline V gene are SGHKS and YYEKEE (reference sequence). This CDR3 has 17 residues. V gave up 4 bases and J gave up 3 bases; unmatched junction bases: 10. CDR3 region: CASSNENRGLYNSPLHF. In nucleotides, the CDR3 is TGTGCCAGCAGCAATGAGAATAGGGGGCTCTATAATTCACCCCTCCACTTT.

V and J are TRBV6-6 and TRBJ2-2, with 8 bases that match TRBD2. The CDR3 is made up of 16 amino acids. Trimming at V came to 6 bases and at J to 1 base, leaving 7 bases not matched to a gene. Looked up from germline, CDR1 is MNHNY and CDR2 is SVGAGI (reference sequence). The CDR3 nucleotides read TGTGCCAGCAGGATTAGCGGGACTATGAACACCGGGGAGCTGTTTTTT. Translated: CASRISGTMNTGELFF.

CDR3 amino acids: CAWRGQTNTEAFF. The CDR3 DNA follows: TGTGCCTGGAGGGGACAGACGAACACTGAAGCTTTCTTT. The chain uses TRBV30 and TRBJ1-1; 7 bases align to TRBD1. Germline trimming cut 3 bases from V and 1 base from J; bases unmatched to any gene: 2. The CDR3 has 13 amino acids. The germline gives CDR1 GTSNPN, CDR2 SVGIG (reference sequence).

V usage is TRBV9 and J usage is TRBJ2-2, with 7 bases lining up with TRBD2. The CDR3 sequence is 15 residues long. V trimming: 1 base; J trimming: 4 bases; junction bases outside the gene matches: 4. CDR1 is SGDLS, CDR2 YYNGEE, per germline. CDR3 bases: TGTGCCAGCAGCGTAAGCGGGACGGGCACCGGGGAGCTGTTTTTT. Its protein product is CASSVSGTGTGELFF.

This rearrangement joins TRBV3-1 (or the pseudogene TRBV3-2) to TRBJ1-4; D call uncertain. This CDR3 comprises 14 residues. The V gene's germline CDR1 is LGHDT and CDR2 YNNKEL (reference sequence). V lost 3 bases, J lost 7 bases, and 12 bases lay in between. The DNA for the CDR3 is TGTGCCAGCAGCCATACCGGGAGAGGTGAAAAACTGTTTTTT. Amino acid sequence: CASSHTGRGEKLFF.

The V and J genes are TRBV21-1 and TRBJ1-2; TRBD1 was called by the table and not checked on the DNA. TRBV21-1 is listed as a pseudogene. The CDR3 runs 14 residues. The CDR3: CARTGGQRNYGYTF. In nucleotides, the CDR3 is TGTGCCAGGACAGGGGGCCAGCGTAACTATGGCTACACCTTC.